The clone carrying this TCR beta chain was recorded only once. The CDR3 has 15 amino acids. The germline CDR1 and CDR2 sequences are SGDLS and YYNGEE. After removal of 0 bases from V and 3 bases from J, the junction contained 4 bases not matched to a gene. This record belongs to a study of control samples from healthy donors and cancer patients. Generated by immunoSEQ multiplex PCR, the TCRdb table keeps only in-frame clones and is missing some. The sample has 90,000 to 150,000 clones, approximately 90% seen once. Sequences were obtained from blood. The chain employs TRBV9 and TRBJ2-3; 7 nucleotides line up with TRBD2. The sequence was obtained from a man aged 40-55 years in good health. This CDR3 reads CASSVASGVTDTQYF. CDR3 sequence (DNA): TGTGCCAGCAGCGTAGCCAGCGGGGTTACAGATACGCAGTATTTT.